The 12 T cell receptor beta chains given below trace back to one sample, sequenced in a study of cytomegalovirus exposure and HLA in healthy donors. The PCR employed 60 Vbeta primers together with 13 Jbeta primers. TCRdb's table, derived via immunoSEQ multiplex PCR, lists solely in-frame clones and lacks some. The data contain 160,000 or so clones, about four fifths of them seen just once; the ten biggest clones take up about 7%. The sequenced sample was PBMCs. These receptors were collected from a woman in her 30s in good health and CMV-seropositive.

The chain recombines TRBV5-5 with TRBJ1-5, with 10 bases matching TRBD1. Losses at the gene ends were 4 bases for V and 1 base for J; bases not matched to a gene: 14. The germline V gene encodes CDR1 SGHKS and CDR2 YYEKEE (reference sequence). The CDR3 covers 19 residues. The CDR3 DNA sequence: TGTGCCAGCAGCCCGCCGGGACAGGGGAAGGATCTAAGCAATCAGCCCCAGCATTTT. This gives the protein CASSPPGQGKDLSNQPQHF.

DNA for the CDR3: TGTGCCATCAGTCGACGGGGGACAGGGGATTCACCCCTCCACTTT. Translated: CAISRRGTGDSPLHF. The chain is built from TRBV10-3 and TRBJ1-6, with TRBD1 identical over 10 bases. Germline V gene data show CDR1 as ENHRY and CDR2 as SYGVKD. Losses at the gene ends were 5 bases for V and 8 bases for J; bases not matched to a gene: 6. The CDR3 has 15 amino acids.

The chain links TRBV25-1 to TRBJ2-7; D is ambiguous. CDR1 and CDR2 from the germline V gene are MGHDK and SYGVNS. V gave up 5 bases and J gave up 3 bases, with 11 bases separating them. This CDR3 has 13 amino acids. CDR3 region: CASSQPGFYEQYF. CDR3 DNA sequence: TGTGCCAGCAGTCAGCCGGGTTTCTACGAGCAGTACTTC.

V and J are TRBV6-1 and TRBJ1-6, with TRBD1 identical over 10 bases. V dropped 6 bases and J dropped 8; count of bases not matched to a gene: 4. Germline V lookup: CDR1 MNHNS, CDR2 SASEGT. This CDR3 has 14 amino acids. The CDR3 loop reads CASSEGTGDSPLHF. The DNA of the CDR3 is TGTGCCAGCAGCGAGGGGACAGGGGATTCACCCCTCCACTTT.

The V gene is TRBV5-5, the J gene TRBJ2-3, with 8 bases identical to TRBD1. The CDR3 runs 16 residues. Trimming removed 0 bases from V and 1 base from J; junction bases left unmatched: 4. Germline V gene lookup returns CDR1 SGHKS and CDR2 YYEKEE (reference sequence). CDR3 nucleotides: TGTGCCAGCAGCTTGGCGACAGGGGAGGGCACAGATACGCAGTATTTT. Encoded protein: CASSLATGEGTDTQYF.

This clone was picked up a small number of times. The genes are TRBV18 and TRBJ2-7; D is possibly TRBD1 (6 bases). Trimming stripped 3 bases from V and 10 bases from J, with 13 bases between. Germline V gene lookup returns CDR1 KGHSH and CDR2 LQKENI. The CDR3 extends over 12 amino acids. The chain's CDR3 is CASSPSRGHQYF. CDR3 nucleotide sequence: TGTGCCAGCTCACCCTCCAGGGGACACCAGTACTTC. The full variable domain, its missing parts supplied by reference TRBV18 and TRBJ2-7, is NAGVMQNPRHLVRRRGQEARLRCSPMKGHSHVYWYRQLPEEGLKFMVYLQKENIIDESGMPKERFSAEFPKEGPSILRIQQVVRGDSAAYFCASSPSRGHQYFGPGTRLTVT.

This chain uses TRBV28 with TRBJ2-3, with a possible D match to TRBD2 (5 bases). The germline V gene encodes CDR1 MDHEN and CDR2 SYDVKM. This CDR3 contains 14 residues. Trimming removed 5 bases from V and 4 bases from J, with 13 bases in between. CDR3: CASSPLLASDTQYF. DNA of the CDR3: TGTGCCAGCAGTCCTCTGCTAGCTTCAGATACGCAGTATTTT.

V and J are TRBV20-1 and TRBJ2-2, with no clear D. The CDR3 runs 11 residues. Germline V CDR1 and CDR2: DFQATT, SNEGSKA (reference sequence). V was cut by 1 base and J by 5 bases, with 2 bases left in between. CDR3 bases: TGCAGTGCTAGAGTAACCGGGGAGCTGTTTTTT. Translation gives CSARVTGELFF.

V is TRBV28 and J is TRBJ1-2; D gene unclear. CDR3 size: 12 residues. The V gene lost 10 bases and the J gene lost 2 bases, with 11 bases spanning the gap. In germline, CDR1 is MDHEN, CDR2 SYDVKM. The chain's CDR3 is CATFGVNYGYTF. In DNA, the CDR3 is TGTGCCACGTTCGGAGTGAACTATGGCTACACCTTC.

As for this clone: This CDR3 is also generated by other DNA sequences in the sample. V usage is TRBV7-3 and J usage is TRBJ2-2; TRBD2 is a possible D gene (6 bases). CDR3 length equals 13 residues. In germline, CDR1 is SGHTA, CDR2 FQGTGA. Trimming took 8 bases from V and 0 from J, leaving 7 bases between them. The CDR3 DNA is TGTGCCAGCGGGACTTCGAACACCGGGGAGCTGTTTTTT. Its translation: CASGTSNTGELFF.

The chain uses TRBV6-1 and TRBJ2-7; D might be TRBD2 (5 bases). The CDR3 sequence is 13 residues long. The V end was cut by 8 bases, the J end by 4 bases, with 15 bases between. CDR1 and CDR2 from the germline V gene are MNHNS and SASEGT. The CDR3 region is CASPRDQNYEQYF. The CDR3, as DNA: TGTGCCAGCCCCCGGGATCAGAATTACGAGCAGTACTTC.

The chain employs TRBV9 and TRBJ1-2; 7 bases map to TRBD1. The ends lost 4 bases at V and 12 bases at J; junction bases unmatched: 6. In germline, CDR1 is SGDLS, CDR2 YYNGEE. The CDR3 consists of 11 residues. CDR3 in amino acids: CASSLKGAHTF. In DNA form, the CDR3 reads TGTGCCAGCAGCCTCAAGGGGGCACACACCTTC.